The 16 T cell receptor beta chains reported below all come from one sample, sequenced in a study of CD8+ T cells in alopecia areata. RNA was extracted and reverse transcribed into cDNA as the sequencing template. Produced via immunoSEQ multiplex PCR; TCRdb's table is partial and in-frame only. The sample includes around 190,000 clones, approximately 61% of them seen just once. Treatment of the sample: oral pan-JAK inhibitor, 5-10 mg twice daily. Specimen: CD4+ T cells sorted from blood, collected at week 24, from a patient treated with tofacitinib. The source of these receptors is a human donor with alopecia areata.

This rearrangement joins TRBV27 to TRBJ2-5, with 11 bases that match TRBD1. Germline CDR1 reads MNHEY; CDR2 reads SMNVEV (reference sequence). The CDR3 loop spans 16 amino acids. Germline trimming cut 0 bases from V and 6 bases from J; bases unmatched to any gene: 6. The CDR3 here is CASSLSWTGGAKTQYF. CDR3 nucleotide sequence: TGTGCCAGCAGTTTATCCTGGACAGGGGGCGCTAAGACCCAGTACTTC.

With respect to this clone: Other DNA sequences in the sample encode the same CDR3. The V and J genes are TRBV29-1 and TRBJ2-3; no clear D. Trimming shortened V by 4 bases and J by 3 bases, and 8 bases separated the two germline ends. The CDR3 is 12 amino acids. Germline CDR1 reads SQVTM; CDR2 reads ANQGSEA. CDR3 coding DNA: TGCAGCGTTGGAAGGAGTACAGATACGCAGTATTTT. This gives the protein CSVGRSTDTQYF.

The rearrangement links TRBV7-2 to TRBJ2-2; TRBD2 matches at 11 bases. Germline V CDR1 and CDR2: SGHTA, FQGNSA. The CDR3 covers 19 residues. V gave up 9 bases and J gave up 0 bases; unmatched junction bases: 15. CDR3 sequence: CASKKGTSGYSANTGELFF. The CDR3 DNA follows: TGTGCCAGTAAGAAAGGGACTAGCGGATACTCGGCGAACACCGGGGAGCTGTTTTTT.

This clone was seen only a few times. V and J are TRBV29-1 and TRBJ1-1, with a tentative D call TRBD1 (5 bases). V was shortened by 2 bases and J by 4 bases, with 11 bases between the two germline ends. The germline V gene has CDR1 SQVTM and CDR2 ANQGSEA. The CDR3 spans 13 residues. Here the CDR3 reads CSVERGKGTEAFF. The CDR3 region has the DNA TGCAGCGTTGAAAGGGGAAAGGGCACTGAAGCTTTCTTT.

The sample holds a few counts of this clone. This chain joins TRBV7-3 and TRBJ1-2, with 8 bases fitting TRBD1. The CDR3 totals 14 residues. Looked up from germline, CDR1 is SGHTA and CDR2 is FQGTGA. V lost 3 bases to trimming and J lost 7 bases; unmatched junction nucleotides: 7. The CDR3 region has the DNA TGTGCCAGCAGCTTTGGACAGGGAGCCTCTGGCTACACCTTC. It codes for CASSFGQGASGYTF.

The chain carries TRBV7-2 and TRBJ1-1, with a possible D match to TRBD1 (5 bases). The CDR3 runs to 16 residues. The germline V gene has CDR1 SGHTA and CDR2 FQGNSA. V was shortened by 1 base and J by 7 bases, with 19 bases between the two germline ends. CDR3 sequence: CASSLDGRGGRDEAFF. CDR3 bases: TGTGCCAGCAGCTTAGACGGTAGGGGAGGACGTGATGAAGCTTTCTTT.

The chain carries TRBV6-6 and TRBJ2-2; D gene unclear. Germline V lookup: CDR1 MNHNY, CDR2 SVGAGI (reference sequence). The V end was cut by 8 bases, the J end by 0 bases, with 10 bases between. This CDR3 region has 14 residues. CDR3: CASQIRSNTGELFF. The DNA of the CDR3 is TGTGCCAGCCAAATTCGGTCGAACACCGGGGAGCTGTTTTTT.

As to this clone: Within the sample, other DNA sequences also encode this same CDR3. This chain uses TRBV4-3 with TRBJ2-5; possibly TRBD2 for D (6 bases). Per the germline V gene, CDR1 is LGHNA and CDR2 is YSLEER. This CDR3 has 14 residues. The V end was cut by 1 base, the J end by 5 bases, with 11 bases between. The CDR3 coding sequence is TGCGCCAGCAGCCAAGGGGTAGGGAGGGAGACCCAGTACTTC. This gives the protein CASSQGVGRETQYF.

CDR3 region: CSVEGQGVLYGYTF. The CDR3 DNA is TGCAGCGTTGAAGGGCAGGGGGTTCTCTATGGCTACACCTTC. The V and J genes are TRBV29-1 and TRBJ1-2; TRBD1 aligns across 7 bases. The CDR3 loop spans 14 amino acids. The V and J ends lost 1 base and 4 bases, in that order; junction bases with no gene match: 6. Per the germline V gene, CDR1 is SQVTM and CDR2 is ANQGSEA.

The rearrangement links TRBV7-9 to TRBJ1-2; D is ambiguous. The CDR3 spans 12 residues. Germline-derived CDR1 and CDR2 are SEHNR and FQNEAQ (reference sequence). V shed 11 bases and J shed 0 bases, with 10 bases lying between them. The CDR3 here is CALSEANYGYTF. CDR3 sequence (DNA): TGTGCCCTTAGTGAAGCTAACTATGGCTACACCTTC.

V and J are TRBV25-1 and TRBJ1-1; no clear D. Germline V gene data show CDR1 as MGHDK and CDR2 as SYGVNS. V lost 3 bases, J lost 1 base, and 12 bases lay in between. CDR3 length equals 15 residues. CDR3 loop: CASSDRYSPNTEAFF. The CDR3 DNA follows: TGTGCCAGCAGTGATCGGTACAGCCCGAACACTGAAGCTTTCTTT.

This chain joins TRBV19 and TRBJ2-1; D may be TRBD2 (6 bases). In germline, CDR1 is LNHDA, CDR2 SQIVND (reference sequence). The CDR3 spans 13 residues. V was shortened by 5 bases and J by 5 bases, with 10 bases between the two germline ends. CDR3 sequence: CASSPRGNNEQFF. The CDR3 region has the DNA TGTGCCAGTAGTCCCCGCGGGAACAATGAGCAGTTCTTC.

J is TRBJ1-2 and V is TRBV5-1, with a weak D call TRBD1 (5 bases). The germline V gene encodes CDR1 SGHRS and CDR2 YFSETQ. The CDR3 is 10 residues long. The V and J ends lost 8 bases and 7 bases respectively, with 9 bases between them. Here the CDR3 DNA reads TGCGCCAGAATTGGGGCTGGCTACACCTTC. It specifies CARIGAGYTF.

Only a few counts were recorded for this clone. The chain employs TRBV18 and TRBJ1-2, with D perhaps TRBD1 (5 bases). The V gene lost 6 bases and the J gene lost 4 bases, with 12 bases spanning the gap. The germline CDR1 and CDR2 sequences are KGHSH and LQKENI. This CDR3 is 13 amino acids long. The CDR3 is CASSTDNPYGYTF. The CDR3 coding sequence is TGTGCCAGCTCTACGGACAATCCCTATGGCTACACCTTC.

This clone came up many times. The CDR3 DNA reads TGTGCCAGCAGCTTCGTCCGGGCTCCTGATGGCTACACCTTC. Residues: CASSFVRAPDGYTF. V gene TRBV7-2 combines with J gene TRBJ1-2; D call uncertain. Looked up from germline, CDR1 is SGHTA and CDR2 is FQGNSA. The V end was cut by 3 bases, the J end by 6 bases, with 14 bases between. The CDR3 runs 14 residues.

The gene calls are TRBV4-2 and TRBJ2-7; unclear D gene. The germline V gene has CDR1 LGHNA and CDR2 YNFKEQ. The CDR3 is 14 residues long. V gave up 3 bases and J gave up 3 bases, with 12 bases separating them. In DNA, the CDR3 is TGTGCCAGCAGCCAGTATCTTGCAGACTACGAGCAGTACTTC. This codes for CASSQYLADYEQYF.